These 6 T cell receptor beta chains were all obtained from the same sample, sequenced in a study of cytomegalovirus exposure and HLA in healthy donors. PCR amplification relied on 60 Vbeta primers (plus 13 Jbeta primers). Profiling relied on immunoSEQ multiplex PCR, and the TCRdb table lists in-frame clones only, not all of them. The repertoire holds about 190,000 clones, with roughly four fifths as singletons. Specimen: PBMCs. These receptors were collected from a woman in her twenties or thirties in good health and CMV-seropositive.

There are a few counts of this clone. This rearrangement joins TRBV27 to TRBJ2-7; tentatively, D is TRBD1 (6 bases). The CDR3 consists of 12 residues. Germline CDR1 is MNHEY and CDR2 is SMNVEV (reference sequence). Trimming pared 3 bases from V and 7 bases from J, leaving 10 bases between. The CDR3, as DNA: TGTGCCAGCAGTTTTGCAAGGGGGGAGCAGTACTTC. This translates into CASSFARGEQYF.

The chain employs TRBV27 and TRBJ1-6; D is perhaps TRBD1 (5 bases). Germline V gene data show CDR1 as MNHEY and CDR2 as SMNVEV (reference sequence). This CDR3 has 15 amino acids. Trimming shortened V by 0 bases and J by 9 bases, and 12 bases separated the two germline ends. CDR3 nucleotides: TGTGCCAGCAGTTTATCGGGGGAGGCGGGTTCACCCCTCCACTTT. Encoded protein: CASSLSGEAGSPLHF.

V usage is TRBV6-1 and J usage is TRBJ1-2; no definite D call. The CDR3 is 14 residues long. Between the trimmed V and J ends, which lost 0 bases and 8 bases, there was a span of 13 bases. The germline gives CDR1 MNHNS, CDR2 SASEGT. CDR3 DNA: TGTGCCAGCAGTGAAGCTCGGGGTGTGGGAGGCTACACCTTC. Its protein is CASSEARGVGGYTF.

V and J are TRBV19 and TRBJ1-1, with a tentative D call TRBD1 (5 bases). CDR1 and CDR2 (germline): LNHDA, SQIVND (reference sequence). CDR3 length equals 13 residues. The V gene lost 6 bases and the J gene lost 0 bases, with 8 bases spanning the gap. The CDR3 reads CASSGGMNTEAFF. CDR3 coding DNA: TGTGCCAGTAGCGGGGGTATGAACACTGAAGCTTTCTTT.

This clone was seen only a few times. The chain joins TRBV6-6 to TRBJ1-5; D might be TRBD1 (6 bases). Germline V gives CDR1 MNHNY, CDR2 SVGAGI (reference sequence). CDR3 length: 14 amino acids. V lost 2 bases to trimming and J lost 2 bases, with 7 bases between them. The CDR3 loop reads CASSYGQRNQPQHF. CDR3 nucleotide sequence: TGTGCCAGCAGTTACGGACAGCGCAATCAGCCCCAGCATTTT.

The chain combines TRBV19 with TRBJ1-2; 7 bases map to TRBD1. The CDR3 consists of 13 residues. The germline V gene encodes CDR1 LNHDA and CDR2 SQIVND (reference sequence). The V gene end was trimmed by 9 bases and the J gene end by 4 bases; junction bases not matched to a gene: 8. The CDR3 sequence: CASAWTGTYGYTF. The DNA of the CDR3 is TGTGCCAGCGCTTGGACAGGAACCTATGGCTACACCTTC.